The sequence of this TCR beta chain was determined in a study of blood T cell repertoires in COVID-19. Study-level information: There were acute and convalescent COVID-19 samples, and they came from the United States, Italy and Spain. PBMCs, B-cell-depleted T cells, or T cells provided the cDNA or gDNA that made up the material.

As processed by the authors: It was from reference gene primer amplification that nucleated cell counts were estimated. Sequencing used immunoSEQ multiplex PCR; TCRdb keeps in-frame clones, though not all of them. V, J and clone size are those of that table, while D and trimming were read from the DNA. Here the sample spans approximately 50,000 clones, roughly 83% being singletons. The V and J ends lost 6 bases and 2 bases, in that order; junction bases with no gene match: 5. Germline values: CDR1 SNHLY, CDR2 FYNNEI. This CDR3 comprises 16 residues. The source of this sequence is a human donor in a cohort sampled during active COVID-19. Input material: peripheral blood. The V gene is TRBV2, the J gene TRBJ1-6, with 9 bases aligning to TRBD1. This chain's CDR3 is CASRRRQGAYNSPLHF. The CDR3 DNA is TGTGCCAGCAGGAGGAGACAGGGGGCCTATAATTCACCCCTCCACTTT.